This T cell receptor (beta chain) was sequenced in a study of patients and donors after allogeneic stem cell transplantation (TCRdb year 2020). Counted from cysteine to phenylalanine, this CDR3 has 16 amino acids. The entry retains the CDR3 DNA only, 48 bases that are in frame from base 1. As encoded in the germline V gene, CDR1 is MNHEY while CDR2 is SVGAGI. Trimming at the junction amounts to 0 bases on V and 4 bases on J, and the germline ends lie 16 bases apart. There are a few counts of this clonotype. No antigen is known for it. Nothing much larger sits one base from this clone, and base qualities are not available. The library was prepared using RT-PCR. The sequencer was a NextSeq 550. TCRdb reran the public reads through fastp at Q25 and MiXCR, keeping productive beta chains. Each CDR3 protein appears once, grouped with its most common genes and DNA. This sample holds 400,000 to 500,000 distinct CDR3 sequences; about a sixth were observed only once. Together, the top ten hold less than 9.5% of the sample.

The sequence is built from TRBV6-5 and TRBJ2-7; a tentative D match to TRBD2 spans 7 bases. The specimen sequenced was blood, either unsorted or a sorted T cell fraction (not recorded which). This sequence was found in a human donor who was either an allogeneic HSCT recipient or a stem cell or donor lymphocyte infusion donor (not recorded which). It is not recorded whose cells these are; they may come from a transplant donor. The DNA reads TGTGCCAGCAGTTACTCGGGGGGGGGCGTACGTTACGAGCAGTACTTC. Translated, this is CASSYSGGGVRYEQYF.